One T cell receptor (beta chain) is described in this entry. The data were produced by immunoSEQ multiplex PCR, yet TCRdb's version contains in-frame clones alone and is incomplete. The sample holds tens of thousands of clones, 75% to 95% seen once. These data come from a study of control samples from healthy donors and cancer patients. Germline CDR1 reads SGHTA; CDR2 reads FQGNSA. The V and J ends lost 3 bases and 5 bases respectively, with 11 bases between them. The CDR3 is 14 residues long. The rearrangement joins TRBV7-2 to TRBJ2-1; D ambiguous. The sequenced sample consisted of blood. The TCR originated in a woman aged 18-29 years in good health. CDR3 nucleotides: TGTGCCAGCAGCTTGTGGCAAGGTGACAATGAGCAGTTCTTC. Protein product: CASSLWQGDNEQFF. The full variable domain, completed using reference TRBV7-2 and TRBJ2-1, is GAGVSQSPSNKVTEKGKDVELRCDPISGHTALYWYRQSLGQGLEFLIYFQGNSAPDKSGLPSDRFSAERTGGSVSTLTIQRTQQEDSAVYLCASSLWQGDNEQFFGPGTRLTVL.